Presented here are 18 T cell receptor beta chains from one specimen sequenced in a study of blood T cell repertoires in COVID-19. Sequenced by immunoSEQ multiplex PCR; TCRdb stores in-frame clones only, minus some. The data hold fewer than 200,000 clones, with around nine tenths observed a single time. The sample taken for sequencing was peripheral blood. The source is a woman in her seventies with COVID-19, enrolled during active disease.

This chain uses TRBV19 with TRBJ2-1; 7 bases map to TRBD2. Germline V gene data show CDR1 as LNHDA and CDR2 as SQIVND (reference sequence). CDR3 length equals 16 residues. V lost 4 bases to trimming and J lost 7 bases; unmatched junction nucleotides: 13. The CDR3 sequence is CASSRESGTTANEQFF. CDR3 bases: TGTGCCAGTAGTAGAGAGTCCGGGACTACGGCGAATGAGCAGTTCTTC. The whole variable domain, remainder taken from reference TRBV19 and TRBJ2-1, is DGGITQSPKYLFRKEGQNVTLSCEQNLNHDAMYWYRQDPGQGLRLIYYSQIVNDFQKGDIAEGYSVSREKKESFPLTVTSAQKNPTAFYLCASSRESGTTANEQFFGPGTRLTVL.

The chain combines TRBV10-3 with TRBJ1-1; 7 bases line up with TRBD1. Trimming took 5 bases from V and 7 from J; bases not matched to a gene: 7. CDR1 ENHRY and CDR2 SYGVKD come from the germline V gene. This CDR3 has 13 amino acids. CDR3 residues: CAISPARGNEAFF. The DNA of the CDR3 is TGTGCCATCAGTCCCGCCAGGGGGAATGAAGCTTTCTTT.

The chain carries TRBV20-1 and TRBJ2-7; D is uncertain. The CDR3 has 12 amino acids. Deletions cut 3 bases from V and 3 bases from J, with 9 bases between. The germline gives CDR1 DFQATT, CDR2 SNEGSKA (reference sequence). The DNA of the CDR3 is TGCAGTGCTAGTAACAGAGACTACGAGCAGTACTTC. Encoded protein: CSASNRDYEQYF.

The chain carries TRBV5-5 and TRBJ1-4; the D gene is possibly TRBD1 (5 bases). Germline V gene sequence: CDR1 SGHKS, CDR2 YYEKEE (reference sequence). The V and J ends lost 4 bases and 7 bases respectively, with 14 bases between them. The CDR3 loop spans 14 amino acids. CDR3 nucleotide sequence: TGTGCCAGCAGCATGGGTCAGGGTGGTGAAAAACTGTTTTTT. It yields the protein CASSMGQGGEKLFF.

The V call is TRBV6-5, the J call TRBJ2-7; D is perhaps TRBD1 (5 bases). The CDR3 has 14 amino acids. The germline V gene has CDR1 MNHEY and CDR2 SVGAGI. V lost 0 bases to trimming and J lost 5 bases, with 11 bases between them. The CDR3 DNA sequence: TGTGCCAGCAGTTACTCAGGGGATATCAACGAGCAGTACTTC. Its translation: CASSYSGDINEQYF.

The chain combines TRBV30 with TRBJ2-1; 12 bases fit TRBD2. Germline CDR1 and CDR2: GTSNPN and SVGIG (reference sequence). Germline trimming cut 3 bases from V and 7 bases from J; bases unmatched to any gene: 4. The CDR3 covers 14 residues. The CDR3 sequence is CAWRALAGGNEQFF. The CDR3 coding sequence is TGTGCCTGGAGGGCCCTAGCGGGAGGGAATGAGCAGTTCTTC.

This chain joins TRBV7-3 and TRBJ2-1; 9 nucleotides match TRBD2. The CDR3 covers 17 residues. In germline, CDR1 is SGHTA, CDR2 FQGTGA. J was trimmed by 4 bases and V by 3 bases; bases with no gene match: 10. The CDR3 sequence is CASSLGPTGLAYNEQFF. DNA of the CDR3: TGTGCCAGCAGCTTGGGGCCGACGGGACTAGCTTACAATGAGCAGTTCTTC. Variable domain in full (rest from reference TRBV7-3 and TRBJ2-1): GAGVSQTPSNKVTEKGKYVELRCDPISGHTALYWYRQSLGQGPEFLIYFQGTGAADDSGLPNDRFFAVRPEGSVSTLKIQRTERGDSAVYLCASSLGPTGLAYNEQFFGPGTRLTVL.

The chain has TRBV19 and TRBJ2-3; 8 bases match TRBD1. The germline CDR1 and CDR2 sequences are LNHDA and SQIVND (reference sequence). The CDR3 contains 16 residues. V dropped 7 bases and J dropped 0; count of bases not matched to a gene: 9. CDR3 protein: CASKAGGFSSTDTQYF. CDR3 nucleotide sequence: TGTGCCAGTAAAGCAGGGGGCTTCTCTAGCACAGATACGCAGTATTTT.

The gene calls are TRBV11-3 and TRBJ2-7; TRBD1 agrees at 7 bases. Germline lookup yields CDR1 SGHNT and CDR2 YENEEA. The CDR3 length is 16 residues. V lost 3 bases, J lost 5 bases, and 13 bases stayed unmatched. This CDR3 reads CASSFQTGKGADEQYF. In DNA form, the CDR3 reads TGTGCCAGCAGCTTCCAAACGGGAAAGGGGGCGGACGAGCAGTACTTC. The full variable domain, with the rest looked up from reference TRBV11-3 and TRBJ2-7, is EAGVVQSPRYKIIEKKQPVAFWCNPISGHNTLYWYLQNLGQGPELLIRYENEEAVDDSQLPKDRFSAERLKGVDSTLKIQPAELGDSAVYLCASSFQTGKGADEQYFGPGTRLTVT.

The V call is TRBV6-5, the J call TRBJ1-1; the D is unclear. CDR1 and CDR2 from the germline V gene are MNHEY and SVGAGI. The CDR3 runs 11 residues. Trimming took off 10 bases at V and 6 bases at J, with 12 bases between the two ends. The CDR3 bases are TGTGCCATCACCCCGCAGGCTGAAGCTTTCTTT. The encoded protein is CAITPQAEAFF.

This rearrangement joins TRBV28 to TRBJ2-7; possible D gene TRBD1, 6 bases. The CDR3 consists of 14 residues. V lost 6 bases to trimming and J lost 2 bases, with 14 bases between them. Germline CDR1 reads MDHEN; CDR2 reads SYDVKM. This CDR3 reads CASRPQGQAYEQYF. CDR3 nucleotide sequence: TGTGCCAGCAGACCTCAGGGGCAGGCCTACGAGCAGTACTTC.

The chain links TRBV28 to TRBJ2-1; TRBD2 agrees at 9 bases. Germline CDR1 MDHEN, CDR2 SYDVKM. The CDR3 contains 15 residues. Trimming at V came to 10 bases and at J to 5 bases, leaving 12 bases not matched to a gene. The CDR3 reads CATASPAGGDNEQFF. CDR3 in DNA: TGTGCCACCGCCAGTCCTGCGGGAGGGGACAATGAGCAGTTCTTC.

V and J are TRBV9 and TRBJ2-1, with D perhaps TRBD2 (6 bases). Germline V gene data show CDR1 as SGDLS and CDR2 as YYNGEE. Trimming stripped 4 bases from V and 6 bases from J, with 17 bases between. This CDR3 has 15 residues. CDR3 loop: CASSPLAVFSNEQFF. The CDR3 region has the DNA TGTGCCAGCAGCCCCTTAGCGGTCTTTTCCAATGAGCAGTTCTTC.

In this sample, this clone turned up once. V usage is TRBV19 and J usage is TRBJ1-2; TRBD1 is a possible D gene (6 bases). The CDR3 extends over 15 amino acids. Trimming took 6 bases from V and 6 from J, leaving 20 bases between them. The germline CDR1 and CDR2 sequences are LNHDA and SQIVND (reference sequence). Written as DNA, the CDR3 is TGTGCCAGTAGCACCACAGGGACGGATAAAGATGGCTACACCTTC. Translating gives CASSTTGTDKDGYTF.

V gene TRBV4-2 combines with J gene TRBJ2-7; TRBD1 might be the D (5 bases). The germline V gene encodes CDR1 LGHNA and CDR2 YNFKEQ. This CDR3 is 14 amino acids long. V dropped 4 bases and J dropped 5 bases, with 15 bases sitting between them. CDR3 residues: CASSPGRERDEQYF. The CDR3 nucleotides are TGTGCCAGCAGCCCAGGCAGGGAAAGAGACGAGCAGTACTTC.

The genes are TRBV3-1 (or the pseudogene TRBV3-2) and TRBJ2-5, with 8 bases matching TRBD2. After removal of 2 bases from V and 4 bases from J, the junction contained 6 bases not matched to a gene. Per germline, CDR1 LGHDT and CDR2 YNNKEL (reference sequence). The CDR3 extends over 15 amino acids. The CDR3, as DNA: TGTGCCAGCAGCCAAAGCGGGGGAGTTCGAGAGACCCAGTACTTC. It encodes CASSQSGGVRETQYF.

This chain connects TRBV5-4 to TRBJ2-1; D is unclear. This CDR3 has 12 residues. V lost 0 bases, J lost 12 bases, and 10 bases lay in between. Germline CDR1 reads SGHNT; CDR2 reads YYREEE (reference sequence). This CDR3 is CASSLVSETQFF. In DNA, the CDR3 is TGTGCCAGCAGCTTGGTAAGCGAGACGCAGTTCTTC.

The chain uses TRBV27 and TRBJ2-7, with D perhaps matching TRBD2 (5 bases). CDR1 is MNHEY and CDR2 is SMNVEV in the germline V gene (reference sequence). V lost 3 bases to trimming and J lost 3 bases, with 15 bases between them. This CDR3 spans 15 amino acids. The DNA of the CDR3 is TGTGCCAGCAGTTTTCGGGATGACGGTCACTACGAGCAGTACTTC. Translation: CASSFRDDGHYEQYF.